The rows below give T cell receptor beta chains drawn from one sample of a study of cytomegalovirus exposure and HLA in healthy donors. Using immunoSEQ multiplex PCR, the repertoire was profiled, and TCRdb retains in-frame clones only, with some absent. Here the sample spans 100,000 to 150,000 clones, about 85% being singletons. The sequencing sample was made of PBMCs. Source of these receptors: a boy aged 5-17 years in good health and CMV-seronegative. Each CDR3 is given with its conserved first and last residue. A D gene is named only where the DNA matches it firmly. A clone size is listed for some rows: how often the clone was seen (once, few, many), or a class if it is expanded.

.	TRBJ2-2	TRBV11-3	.	CASSARRNTGELFF	TGTGCCAGCAGCGCCCGCAGGAACACCGGGGAGCTGTTTTTT
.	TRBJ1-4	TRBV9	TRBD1	CASSVHQGGGNEKLFF	TGTGCCAGCAGCGTACACCAGGGGGGAGGTAATGAAAAACTGTTTTTT
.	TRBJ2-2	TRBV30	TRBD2	CAWTSALAGASGELFF	TGTGCCTGGACCAGCGCCCTAGCGGGAGCGTCTGGGGAGCTGTTTTTT
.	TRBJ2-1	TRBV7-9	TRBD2	CASSPPGTSRFNEQFF	TGTGCCAGCAGCCCACCCGGGACTAGTAGGTTCAATGAGCAGTTCTTC
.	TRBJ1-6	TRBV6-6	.	CASSYVDSPLHF	TGTGCCAGCAGTTACGTCGATTCACCCCTCCACTTT
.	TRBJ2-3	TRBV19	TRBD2	CASNFQRGADTQYF	TGTGCCAGCAACTTTCAGCGGGGGGCGGATACGCAGTATTTT
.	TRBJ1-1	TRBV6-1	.	CASKSPLRNTEAFF	TGTGCCAGCAAGTCCCCCCTAAGGAACACTGAAGCTTTCTTT
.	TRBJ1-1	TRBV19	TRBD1	CASKTDRAGNTEAFF	TGTGCCAGTAAAACGGACAGGGCGGGGAACACTGAAGCTTTCTTT
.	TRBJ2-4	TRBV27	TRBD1	CASSRQGLAKNIQYF	TGTGCCAGCAGCCGACAGGGCTTAGCCAAAAACATTCAGTACTTC
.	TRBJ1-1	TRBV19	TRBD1	CASRWTGRDTEAFF	TGTGCCAGTAGGTGGACAGGGAGGGACACTGAAGCTTTCTTT
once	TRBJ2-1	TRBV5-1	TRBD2	CASRIAGVNINEQFF	TGCGCCAGCAGAATAGCGGGGGTAAACATCAATGAGCAGTTCTTC
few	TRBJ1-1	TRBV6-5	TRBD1	CASSYQTGGNTEAFF	TGTGCCAGCAGTTACCAAACAGGGGGCAACACTGAAGCTTTCTTT
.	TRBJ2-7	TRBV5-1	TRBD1	CASSPDSQGSYEQYF	TGCGCCAGCAGCCCTGACTCACAGGGGAGCTACGAGCAGTACTTC
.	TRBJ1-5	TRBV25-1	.	CASSATGIQPQHF	TGTGCCAGCAGTGCTACAGGGATACAGCCCCAGCATTTT
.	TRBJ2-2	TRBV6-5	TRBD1	CASSGGEAGELFF	TGTGCCAGTTCAGGGGGCGAAGCCGGGGAGCTGTTTTTT
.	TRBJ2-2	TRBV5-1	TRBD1	CASSEIRGTGIGELFF	TGCGCCAGCAGCGAAATACGCGGGACAGGGATCGGGGAGCTGTTTTTT
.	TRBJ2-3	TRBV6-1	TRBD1	CASVTGGTDTQYF	TGTGCCAGCGTGACAGGGGGCACAGATACGCAGTATTTT
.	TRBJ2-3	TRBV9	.	CASSGDQGGLDTQYF	TGTGCCAGCAGCGGCGACCAAGGAGGATTAGATACGCAGTATTTT
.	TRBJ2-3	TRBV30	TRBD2	CAWSGRRGVLAGVKDTQYF	TGTGCCTGGAGTGGGCGCAGGGGTGTACTAGCGGGAGTGAAAGATACGCAGTATTTT
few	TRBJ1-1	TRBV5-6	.	CASSLPGPDTEAFF	TGTGCCAGCAGCTTGCCAGGGCCGGACACTGAAGCTTTCTTT
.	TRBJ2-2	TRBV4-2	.	CASSQDLNPGELFF	TGTGCCAGCAGCCAAGATCTTAATCCGGGGGAGCTGTTTTTT
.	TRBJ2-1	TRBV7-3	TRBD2	CASSLLAGAYNEQFF	TGTGCCAGCAGCTTACTAGCGGGGGCCTACAATGAGCAGTTCTTC
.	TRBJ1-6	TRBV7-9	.	CASSLVLPNSPLHF	TGTGCCAGCAGCTTAGTACTGCCAAATTCACCCCTCCACTTT
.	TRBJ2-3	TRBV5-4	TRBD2	CASSLGPGLVERDTQYF	TGTGCCAGCAGCTTGGGTCCGGGACTAGTGGAGAGAGATACGCAGTATTTT
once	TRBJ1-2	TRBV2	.	CASRGRENYGYTF	TGTGCCAGCCGGGGACGGGAGAACTATGGCTACACCTTC
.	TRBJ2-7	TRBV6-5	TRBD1	CAGRVDRGRSYEQYF	TGTGCCGGCAGGGTGGACAGGGGAAGGTCGTACGAGCAGTACTTC
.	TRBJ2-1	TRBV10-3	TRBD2	CAISAPLADSYNEQFF	TGTGCCATCAGTGCCCCGCTAGCGGACTCCTACAATGAGCAGTTCTTC
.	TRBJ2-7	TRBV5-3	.	CARSLNQIPTGEQYF	TGTGCCAGAAGCTTGAACCAGATACCCACGGGCGAGCAGTACTTC
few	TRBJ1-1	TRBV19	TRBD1	CASQDRVFTEAFF	TGTGCCAGTCAGGACAGGGTGTTCACTGAAGCTTTCTTT
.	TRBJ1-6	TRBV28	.	CASSPPGVNNSPLHF	TGTGCCAGCAGTCCGCCGGGGGTGAATAATTCACCCCTCCACTTT
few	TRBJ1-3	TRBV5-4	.	CASRAGDPGNTIYF	TGTGCCAGCAGGGCAGGGGATCCCGGAAACACCATATATTTT
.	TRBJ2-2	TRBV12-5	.	CASYPGTGELFF	TGTGCTAGTTACCCGGGCACCGGGGAGCTGTTTTTT
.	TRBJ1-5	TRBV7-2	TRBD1	CASSFGTGGKPQHF	TGTGCCAGCAGCTTTGGGACAGGGGGGAAGCCCCAGCATTTT
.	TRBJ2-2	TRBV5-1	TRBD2	CASSPPGLVNTGELFF	TGCGCCAGCAGCCCTCCGGGACTAGTTAACACCGGGGAGCTGTTTTTT
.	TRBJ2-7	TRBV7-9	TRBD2	CASSPPGGSYEQYF	TGTGCCAGCAGCCCCCCGGGGGGCTCCTACGAGCAGTACTTC
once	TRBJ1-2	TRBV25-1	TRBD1	CASSEGGTGVYGYTF	TGTGCCAGCAGTGAAGGGGGGACAGGGGTCTATGGCTACACCTTC
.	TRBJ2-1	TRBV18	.	CASSPQGNEQFF	TGTGCCAGCTCACCACAGGGGAATGAGCAGTTCTTC
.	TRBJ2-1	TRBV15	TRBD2	CATSRDPSGRAGEQFF	TGTGCCACCAGCAGAGATCCTAGCGGGAGGGCCGGTGAGCAGTTCTTC
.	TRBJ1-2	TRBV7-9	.	CASSFGFTNYGYTF	TGTGCCAGCAGCTTCGGGTTTACTAACTATGGCTACACCTTC
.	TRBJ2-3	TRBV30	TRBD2	CAWSVRTSGAHSTDTQYF	TGTGCCTGGAGTGTACGGACTAGCGGGGCCCATAGCACAGATACGCAGTATTTT
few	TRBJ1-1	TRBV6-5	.	CASRASLGVTEAFF	TGTGCCAGCAGGGCCTCCCTCGGGGTCACTGAAGCTTTCTTT
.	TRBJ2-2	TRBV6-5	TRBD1	CAGRGTKTGELFF	TGTGCCGGCAGGGGGACAAAGACCGGGGAGCTGTTTTTT
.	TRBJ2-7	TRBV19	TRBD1	CASSARTGGYEQYF	TGTGCCAGTAGTGCTCGGACAGGGGGCTATGAGCAGTACTTC
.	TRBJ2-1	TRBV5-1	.	CASSPGLEPSYNEQFF	TGCGCCAGCAGTCCTGGGCTCGAACCCTCCTACAATGAGCAGTTCTTC
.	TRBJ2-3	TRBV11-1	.	CASTPWGSQDTQYF	TGTGCCAGCACCCCATGGGGCTCCCAAGATACGCAGTATTTT
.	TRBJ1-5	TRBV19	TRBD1	CASSPRGQGQPQHF	TGTGCCAGTAGTCCGAGGGGGCAGGGACAGCCCCAGCATTTT
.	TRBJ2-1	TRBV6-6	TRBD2	CASSLTSGSVGNEQFF	TGTGCCAGCAGTTTGACTAGCGGGAGCGTGGGCAATGAGCAGTTCTTC
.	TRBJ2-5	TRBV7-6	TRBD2	CASSRRLAGQETQYF	TGTGCCAGCAGCCGCCGACTAGCGGGGCAAGAGACCCAGTACTTC
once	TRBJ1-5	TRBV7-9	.	CASSLASKDSNQPQHF	TGTGCCAGCAGCTTAGCGAGCAAAGATAGCAATCAGCCCCAGCATTTT
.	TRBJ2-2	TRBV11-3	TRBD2	CASSLTSGRTGELFF	TGTGCCAGCAGCTTAACTAGCGGGAGAACCGGGGAGCTGTTTTTT
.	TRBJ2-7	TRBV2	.	CASSDVGGMTYEQYF	TGTGCCAGCAGTGACGTTGGCGGAATGACCTACGAGCAGTACTTC
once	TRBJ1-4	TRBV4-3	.	CASSRGGVNEKLFF	TGCGCCAGCAGCCGGGGGGGGGTTAATGAAAAACTGTTTTTT
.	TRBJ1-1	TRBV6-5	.	CASSPHQSGNTEAFF	TGTGCCAGCAGTCCCCATCAGTCTGGGAACACTGAAGCTTTCTTT
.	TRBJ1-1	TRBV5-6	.	CASSLPGTNTEAFF	TGTGCCAGCAGCTTGCCAGGGACTAACACTGAAGCTTTCTTT
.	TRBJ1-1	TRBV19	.	CASSIGRGLNTEAFF	TGTGCCAGTAGTATTGGGAGGGGCCTGAACACTGAAGCTTTCTTT
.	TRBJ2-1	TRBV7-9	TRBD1	CASSSGTGFYNEQFF	TGTGCCAGCAGTTCCGGGACAGGCTTCTACAATGAGCAGTTCTTC
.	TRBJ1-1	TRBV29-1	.	CSVEAREAEAFF	TGCAGCGTTGAAGCGAGGGAGGCTGAAGCTTTCTTT